This TCR beta chain stems from a study of blood T cells in healthy people across ages. Total RNA extracted from each sample amounted to at least 6 micrograms. General observations from the study: The CMV status of each donor remained undetermined, and this could have confounded shifts in expanded clonotypes.

A second about 7 to 11 cycle PCR used barcoded and J-beta primers. TCRdb called the 5' RACE reads again in MiXCR, with one record for every CDR3 protein. Of over 1,500,000 distinct CDR3 sequences listed, around 50% are singletons. As regards this clonotype: Its antigen is not known.

V shed 7 bases and J shed 4 bases, with 13 bases lying between them. The CDR3 loop spans 13 amino acids. The germline CDR1 and CDR2 sequences are MGHDK and SYGVNS. The sequenced material came from blood. This chain links TRBV25-1 with TRBJ1-2; no definite D call. The receptor was derived from a woman between 35 and 50 years old in good health. The chain's CDR3 is CASNGAGFYGYTF. CDR3 sequence (DNA): TGTGCCAGCAACGGTGCAGGCTTCTATGGCTACACCTTC.